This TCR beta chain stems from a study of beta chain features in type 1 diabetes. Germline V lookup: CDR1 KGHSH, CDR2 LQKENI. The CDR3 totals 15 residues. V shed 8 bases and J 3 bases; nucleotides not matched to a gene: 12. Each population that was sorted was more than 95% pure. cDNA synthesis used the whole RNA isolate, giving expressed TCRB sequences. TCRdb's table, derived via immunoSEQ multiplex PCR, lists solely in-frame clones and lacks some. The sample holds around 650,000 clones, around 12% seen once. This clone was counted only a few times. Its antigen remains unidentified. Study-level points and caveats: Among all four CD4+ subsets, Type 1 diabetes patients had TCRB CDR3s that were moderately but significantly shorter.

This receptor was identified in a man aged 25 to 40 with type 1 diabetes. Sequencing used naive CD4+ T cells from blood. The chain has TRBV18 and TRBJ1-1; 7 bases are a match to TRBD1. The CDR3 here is CASRIREGADTEAFF. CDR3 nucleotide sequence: TGTGCCAGCCGAATACGGGAGGGGGCGGACACTGAAGCTTTCTTT.